Sequencing of this TCR beta chain was carried out in a study of blood T cell repertoires in COVID-19. About the study: Donors in the United States, Italy and Spain gave samples during acute or convalescent COVID-19.

Germline V gene data show CDR1 as SGHTA and CDR2 as FQGTGA. V was cut by 5 bases and J by 6 bases, with 9 bases left in between. The CDR3 sequence is 12 residues long. Profiled with immunoSEQ multiplex PCR; TCRdb holds only in-frame clones, not every one. The sample yields hundreds of thousands of clones, just under 85% seen once. The chain links TRBV7-3 to TRBJ2-3, with D uncertain. The TCR originated in a man aged 80 or over with acute or convalescent COVID-19. Sequenced sample: peripheral blood. This CDR3 reads CASSRIADTQYF. CDR3 sequence (DNA): TGTGCCAGCAGCCGAATCGCGGATACGCAGTATTTT.